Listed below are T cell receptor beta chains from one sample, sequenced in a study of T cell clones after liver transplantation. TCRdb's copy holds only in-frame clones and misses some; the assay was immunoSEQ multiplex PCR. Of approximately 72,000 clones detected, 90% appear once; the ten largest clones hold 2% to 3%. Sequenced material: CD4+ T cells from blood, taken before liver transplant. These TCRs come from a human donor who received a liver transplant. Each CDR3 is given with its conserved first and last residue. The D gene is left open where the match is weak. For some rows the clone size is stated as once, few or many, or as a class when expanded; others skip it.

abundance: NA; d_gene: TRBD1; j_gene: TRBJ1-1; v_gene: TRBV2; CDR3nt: TGTGCCAGCAGGACTACGGGACAGGGTATCGGCACTGAAGCTTTCTTT; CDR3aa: CASRTTGQGIGTEAFF
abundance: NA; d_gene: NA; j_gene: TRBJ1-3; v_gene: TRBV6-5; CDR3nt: TGTGCCAGCAGTTACAGGGGAACCTCTGGAAACACCATATATTTT; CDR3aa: CASSYRGTSGNTIYF
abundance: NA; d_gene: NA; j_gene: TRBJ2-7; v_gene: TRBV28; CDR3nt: TGTGCCAGCAGTTTATCCCCCGGGAGGGGACAGACACATTACTACGAGCAGTACTTC; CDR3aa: CASSLSPGRGQTHYYEQYF
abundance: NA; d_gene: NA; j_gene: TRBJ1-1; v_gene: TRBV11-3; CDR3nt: TGTGCCAGCAGCTATCGCACAGGGACTGAAGCTTTCTTT; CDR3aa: CASSYRTGTEAFF
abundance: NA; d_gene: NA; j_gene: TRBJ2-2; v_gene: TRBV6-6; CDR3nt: TGTGCCAGCAGTTACACGGTCCTAACCGGGGAGCTGTTTTTT; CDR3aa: CASSYTVLTGELFF
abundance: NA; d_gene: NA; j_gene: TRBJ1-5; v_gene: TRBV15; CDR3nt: TGTGCCACCAGCAGAGACCGGGGGGCAGAGCAGCCCCAGCATTTT; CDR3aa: CATSRDRGAEQPQHF
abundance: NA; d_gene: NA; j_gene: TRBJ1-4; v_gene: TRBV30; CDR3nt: TGTGCCTGGAGTGTAGGGGAAAAACTGTTTTTT; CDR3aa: CAWSVGEKLFF
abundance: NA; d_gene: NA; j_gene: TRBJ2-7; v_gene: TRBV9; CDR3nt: TGTGCCAGCAGCGGCACGTCGGCAAGCTCCTACGAGCAGTACTTC; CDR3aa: CASSGTSASSYEQYF
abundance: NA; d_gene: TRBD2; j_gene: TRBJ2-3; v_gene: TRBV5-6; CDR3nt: TGTGCCAGCAGCTTGGAACTAGCGGGCTACACAGATACGCAGTATTTT; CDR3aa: CASSLELAGYTDTQYF
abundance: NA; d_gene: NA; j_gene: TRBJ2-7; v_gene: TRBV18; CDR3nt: TGTGCCAGCTCACCATTGGAGCGGGCCACCTACGAGCAGTACTTC; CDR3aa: CASSPLERATYEQYF
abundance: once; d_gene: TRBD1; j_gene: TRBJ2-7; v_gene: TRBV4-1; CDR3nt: TGCGCCAGCAGCCAAGATAGGGCCAGGGGGCGTCTCGAGCAGTACTTC; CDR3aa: CASSQDRARGRLEQYF
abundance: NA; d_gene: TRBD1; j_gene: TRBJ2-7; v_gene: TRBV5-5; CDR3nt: TGTGCCAGCAGCTTTGCCGGGACAGGGATCACCTACGAGCAGTACTTC; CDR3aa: CASSFAGTGITYEQYF
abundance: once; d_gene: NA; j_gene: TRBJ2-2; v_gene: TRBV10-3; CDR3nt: TGTGCCATCAGTGCCAGGGACGGTACCGGGGAGCTGTTTTTT; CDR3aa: CAISARDGTGELFF
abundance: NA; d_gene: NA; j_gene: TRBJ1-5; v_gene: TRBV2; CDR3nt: TGTGCCAGCAGTGAGAGACGTAGCAATCAGCCCCAGCATTTT; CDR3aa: CASSERRSNQPQHF
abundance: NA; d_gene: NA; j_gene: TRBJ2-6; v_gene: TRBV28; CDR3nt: TGTGCCAGCAGTCCCCTCCAGGCCTCTGGGGCCAACGTCCTGACTTTC; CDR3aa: CASSPLQASGANVLTF